The 27 T cell receptor beta chains below come from one sample, sequenced in a study of technical replicates of blood from a handful of donors. The data were produced by immunoSEQ multiplex PCR, yet TCRdb's version contains in-frame clones alone and is incomplete. The data show 72,000 or so clones, approximately 90% seen once. The sample comprised T cells isolated from PBMCs. These receptors came from a human donor in good health.

V gene TRBV7-6 combines with J gene TRBJ2-5; the match to TRBD1 covers 10 bases. From germline, CDR1 is SGHVS and CDR2 FNYEAQ. The CDR3 runs 15 residues. Trimming cost V 3 bases and J 1 base; bases outside gene matches: 2. The CDR3 DNA follows: TGTGCCAGCAGCTTCAGGGACAGGGGCCAAGAGACCCAGTACTTC. It translates to CASSFRDRGQETQYF.

J is TRBJ1-4 and V is TRBV25-1, with no clear D. Trimming removed 6 bases from V and 3 bases from J, with 14 bases in between. In germline, CDR1 is MGHDK, CDR2 SYGVNS. The CDR3 extends over 15 amino acids. DNA of the CDR3: TGTGCCAGCAGCGAGGACTGGGCATCTAATGAAAAACTGTTTTTT. This sequence encodes CASSEDWASNEKLFF.

The chain combines TRBV6-4 with TRBJ2-1; 8 nucleotides align to TRBD2. V lost 5 bases, J lost 9 bases, and 12 bases stayed unmatched. The length of the CDR3 is 15 residues. Germline CDR1 MRHNA, CDR2 SNTAGT. CDR3: CASSPEGLGGFEQFF. CDR3 nucleotide sequence: TGTGCCAGCAGTCCAGAGGGACTAGGCGGGTTTGAGCAGTTCTTC.

The chain couples TRBV7-9 to TRBJ2-7; 8 bases fit TRBD2. CDR3 size: 13 residues. Losses at the gene ends were 5 bases for V and 2 bases for J; bases not matched to a gene: 2. Germline V gene sequence: CDR1 SEHNR, CDR2 FQNEAQ (reference sequence). CDR3 nucleotide sequence: TGTGCCAGCAGCCAGGGACTAGCCTACGAGCAGTACTTC. Translating gives CASSQGLAYEQYF.

This chain links TRBV4-1 with TRBJ2-1, with 9 nucleotides matching TRBD1. Germline-derived CDR1 and CDR2 are MGHRA and YSYEKL. The trim removed 0 bases at V and 8 bases at J, leaving 2 bases unmatched. The CDR3 is made up of 14 amino acids. In DNA, the CDR3 is TGCGCCAGCAGCCAAGAGACAGGGGGGGATGAGCAGTTCTTC. Translated, it gives CASSQETGGDEQFF.

The chain recombines TRBV18 with TRBJ2-7; D not certain. V dropped 7 bases and J dropped 5 bases, with 15 bases sitting between them. Germline V gene lookup returns CDR1 KGHSH and CDR2 LQKENI. This CDR3 has 13 amino acids. CDR3 bases: TGTGCCAGCTTAGGTTTTACTAACCACGAGCAGTACTTC. This gives the protein CASLGFTNHEQYF. Together with reference TRBV18 and TRBJ2-7, the CDR3 gives the full variable domain: NAGVMQNPRHLVRRRGQEARLRCSPMKGHSHVYWYRQLPEEGLKFMVYLQKENIIDESGMPKERFSAEFPKEGPSILRIQQVVRGDSAAYFCASLGFTNHEQYFGPGTRLTVT.

This chain links TRBV14 with TRBJ1-1, with a possible D match to TRBD1 (5 bases). CDR1 is SGHDN and CDR2 is FVKESK in the germline V gene. The CDR3 sequence is 15 residues long. V was pared by 4 bases and J by 5 bases, with 17 bases between. The CDR3, as DNA: TGTGCCAGCAGCCGAGAAATGGGAGGGGTGACTGAAGCTTTCTTT. Its translation is CASSREMGGVTEAFF.

The chain links TRBV5-4 to TRBJ2-7; 9 positions match TRBD2. V gave up 4 bases and J gave up 4 bases; unmatched junction bases: 9. CDR3 length: 15 amino acids. Germline V gives CDR1 SGHNT, CDR2 YYREEE (reference sequence). CDR3 region: CASSGDSGSIYEQYF. The DNA of the CDR3 is TGTGCCAGCAGCGGAGATAGCGGGAGTATATACGAGCAGTACTTC.

J is TRBJ1-1 and V is TRBV13, with D possibly TRBD1 on 6 matching bases. Trimming pared 5 bases from V and 4 bases from J, leaving 20 bases between. The germline V gene encodes CDR1 PRHDT and CDR2 FYEKMQ (reference sequence). The CDR3 contains 16 residues. In nucleotides, the CDR3 is TGTGCCAGCAGCCTCTCGGGGGGCCCGGGACTCACTGAAGCTTTCTTT. Translating it yields CASSLSGGPGLTEAFF.

The V and J genes are TRBV7-6 and TRBJ2-7, with D tentatively TRBD1 (6 bases). CDR1 is SGHVS, CDR2 FNYEAQ, per germline. V lost 3 bases to trimming and J lost 3 bases, with 15 bases between them. CDR3 size: 15 residues. The CDR3 DNA is TGTGCCAGCAGCTTGGGAACAGGGAAAAGCTACGAGCAGTACTTC. Translating it yields CASSLGTGKSYEQYF.

The CDR3 loop reads CASSSDRGRDTIYF. DNA of the CDR3: TGTGCCAGCAGTTCGGACAGGGGTAGGGACACCATATATTTT. V gene TRBV6-5 combines with J gene TRBJ1-3; the match to TRBD1 covers 9 bases. Germline loops: CDR1 MNHEY, CDR2 SVGAGI. Trimming at V came to 4 bases and at J to 8 bases, leaving 6 bases not matched to a gene. This CDR3 comprises 14 residues.

The rearrangement uses TRBV19 and TRBJ2-5, with 9 bases identical to TRBD2. The V gene end was trimmed by 1 base and the J gene end by 2 bases; junction bases not matched to a gene: 14. CDR1 and CDR2 from the germline V gene are LNHDA and SQIVND (reference sequence). The CDR3 is made up of 19 amino acids. The CDR3 region is CASSIGAAGGFGRQETQYF. CDR3 coding DNA: TGTGCCAGTAGTATAGGAGCAGCGGGAGGATTTGGGAGGCAAGAGACCCAGTACTTC.

The V and J genes are TRBV25-1 and TRBJ2-7, with 8 bases that match TRBD1. Germline-derived CDR1 and CDR2 are MGHDK and SYGVNS. The CDR3 runs to 13 residues. V lost 8 bases to trimming and J lost 3 bases; unmatched junction nucleotides: 6. For the CDR3, the DNA is TGTGCCAGCCGGGGACAGGATCGCTACGAGCAGTACTTC. This codes for CASRGQDRYEQYF.

The V call is TRBV19, the J call TRBJ2-7, with 7 bases lining up with TRBD2. Germline V CDR1 and CDR2: LNHDA, SQIVND (reference sequence). CDR3 length equals 13 residues. V lost 1 base to trimming and J lost 3 bases; unmatched junction nucleotides: 0. The CDR3: CASSIGTSYEQYF. The CDR3 region has the DNA TGTGCCAGTAGTATAGGGACTAGCTACGAGCAGTACTTC.

The V gene is TRBV6-5, the J gene TRBJ2-5; D may be TRBD2 (5 bases). The CDR3 sequence is 15 residues long. Germline V gene lookup returns CDR1 MNHEY and CDR2 SVGAGI. Deletions cut 3 bases from V and 5 bases from J, with 16 bases between. The CDR3 bases are TGTGCCAGCAGTTATGAGGGAGAGGTAGGGGAGACCCAGTACTTC. This sequence encodes CASSYEGEVGETQYF.

The V and J genes are TRBV7-8 and TRBJ1-3; D is ambiguous. Deletions cut 3 bases from V and 2 bases from J, with 5 bases between. Germline CDR1 and CDR2: SGHVS and FQNEAQ. CDR3 length: 13 residues. The CDR3 here is CASSLAAGNTIYF. The CDR3 DNA reads TGTGCCAGCAGCTTGGCAGCTGGAAACACCATATATTTT.

The chain employs TRBV28 and TRBJ1-4, with D tentatively TRBD1 (5 bases). Germline V gene data show CDR1 as MDHEN and CDR2 as SYDVKM. This CDR3 comprises 14 residues. V was shortened by 1 base and J by 8 bases, with 11 bases between the two germline ends. The CDR3 DNA sequence: TGTGCCAGCAGTTTATACGGGGGGGGAGAAAAACTGTTTTTT. This encodes CASSLYGGGEKLFF.

V is TRBV6-5 and J is TRBJ2-5; TRBD2 matches 10 bases. The germline V gene encodes CDR1 MNHEY and CDR2 SVGAGI. CDR3 length: 16 amino acids. The junction had 7 bases not matched to a gene; V was cut back by 0 bases and J by 6 bases. The CDR3 sequence: CASSYSPSGSRKTQYF. The CDR3 DNA sequence: TGTGCCAGCAGTTACTCTCCTAGCGGGAGTCGAAAGACCCAGTACTTC.

This sequence joins TRBV10-3 and TRBJ2-2; D is undetermined. Germline CDR1 reads ENHRY; CDR2 reads SYGVKD. This CDR3 is built from 14 residues. The V gene lost 10 bases and the J gene lost 2 bases, with 14 bases spanning the gap. Here the CDR3 reads CATKPSANTGELFF. DNA of the CDR3: TGTGCCACCAAACCTAGTGCTAACACCGGGGAGCTGTTTTTT.

The V and J genes are TRBV30 and TRBJ2-1, with 12 positions matching TRBD2. J gave up 1 base and V 4 bases, and 11 bases lay outside the gene matches. The CDR3 runs to 18 residues. Germline V lookup: CDR1 GTSNPN, CDR2 SVGIG (reference sequence). DNA for the CDR3: TGTGCCTGGACCAACTCGGGACTAGCGGGCGGGTCCTACAATGAGCAGTTCTTC. Its protein product is CAWTNSGLAGGSYNEQFF.

The J gene is TRBJ2-7, the V gene TRBV9, with 9 positions matching TRBD2. This CDR3 region has 14 residues. V dropped 4 bases and J dropped 2; count of bases not matched to a gene: 4. Germline lookup yields CDR1 SGDLS and CDR2 YYNGEE. CDR3 loop: CASSPGLATYEQYF. CDR3 bases: TGTGCCAGCAGCCCGGGACTAGCCACCTACGAGCAGTACTTC. The variable domain in full, with the rest retrieved from reference TRBV9 and TRBJ2-7, is DSGVTQTPKHLITATGQRVTLRCSPRSGDLSVYWYQQSLDQGLQFLIQYYNGEERAKGNILERFSAQQFPDLHSELNLSSLELGDSALYFCASSPGLATYEQYFGPGTRLTVT.

The V and J genes are TRBV6-4 and TRBJ1-1; no firm D call. With 1 base removed from V and 8 bases from J, the gap between germline ends came to 14 bases. Germline CDR1 is MRHNA and CDR2 is SNTAGT. CDR3 length equals 14 residues. The CDR3 DNA sequence: TGTGCCAGCAGTGACTATAGAGGCAATAGGGAAGCTTTCTTT. Its protein is CASSDYRGNREAFF.

The chain links TRBV6-5 to TRBJ1-1; TRBD1 is a possible D gene (6 bases). V lost 9 bases to trimming and J lost 0 bases, with 17 bases between them. CDR1 and CDR2 from the germline V gene are MNHEY and SVGAGI. This CDR3 has 15 amino acids. The CDR3 DNA is TGTGCCAGTAGAAATGGACAGTTAATGAACACTGAAGCTTTCTTT. The encoded protein is CASRNGQLMNTEAFF.

This chain uses TRBV4-3 with TRBJ2-3; TRBD2 matches at 15 bases. After removal of 5 bases from V and 3 bases from J, the junction contained 3 bases not matched to a gene. The CDR3 is 16 amino acids. Per the germline V gene, CDR1 is LGHNA and CDR2 is YSLEER. Here the CDR3 DNA reads TGCGCCAGCAGCAGGGGACTAGCGGGAGGTACAGATACGCAGTATTTT. Residues: CASSRGLAGGTDTQYF.

This chain connects TRBV10-1 to TRBJ2-1; possible D gene TRBD2, 5 bases. The germline V gene encodes CDR1 WNHNN and CDR2 SYGVQD (reference sequence). CDR3 length equals 14 residues. V lost 4 bases and J 0 bases, leaving 7 bases between the germline ends. The CDR3 spells CASSGADSYNEQFF. CDR3 coding DNA: TGCGCCAGCAGTGGAGCGGACTCCTACAATGAGCAGTTCTTC.

J is TRBJ2-2 and V is TRBV5-4; 7 positions agree with TRBD1. Germline assignment: CDR1 SGHNT and CDR2 YYREEE (reference sequence). V lost 4 bases and J lost 2; bases outside the gene matches: 8. The CDR3 is made up of 16 amino acids. CDR3 coding DNA: TGTGCCAGCAGCCCATGGACAGGATTTAACACCGGGGAGCTGTTTTTT. Its protein product is CASSPWTGFNTGELFF.

With regard to this clone: One end of the junction does not line up with germline, which may come from a read error. The chain is built from TRBV11-2 and TRBJ2-7, with 7 bases aligning to TRBD1. This CDR3 has 11 residues. Per the germline V gene, CDR1 is SGHAT and CDR2 is FQNNGV. CDR3 bases: TGTGCCAGCAGCTTAAAGACAGGGAACTTCTTC. Protein product: CASSLKTGNFF.